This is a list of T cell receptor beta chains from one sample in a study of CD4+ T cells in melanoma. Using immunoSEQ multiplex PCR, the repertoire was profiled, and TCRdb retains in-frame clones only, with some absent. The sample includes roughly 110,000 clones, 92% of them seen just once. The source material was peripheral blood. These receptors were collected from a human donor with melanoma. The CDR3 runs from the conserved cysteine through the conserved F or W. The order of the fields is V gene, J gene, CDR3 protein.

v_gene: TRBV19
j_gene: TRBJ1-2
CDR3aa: CASSLDRDLHYGYTF

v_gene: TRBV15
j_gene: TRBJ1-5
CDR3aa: CATSRDQTGGRPQHF

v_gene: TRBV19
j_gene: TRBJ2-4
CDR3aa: CASSPPGRGGIQYF

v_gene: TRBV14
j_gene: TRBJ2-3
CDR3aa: CASSQAGGLRDTQYF

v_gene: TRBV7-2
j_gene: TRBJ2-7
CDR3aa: CASSSRTGGYEQYF

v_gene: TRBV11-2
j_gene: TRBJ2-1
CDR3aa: CASSLGLAPEQFF

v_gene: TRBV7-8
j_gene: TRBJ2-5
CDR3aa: CASIPSRGQETQYF

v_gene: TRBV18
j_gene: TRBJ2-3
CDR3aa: CASSPTGLAGGPTDTQYF

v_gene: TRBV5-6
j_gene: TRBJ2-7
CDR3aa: CASSLTSYEQYF

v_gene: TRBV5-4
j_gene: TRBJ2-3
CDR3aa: CASSLGRTTDTQYF

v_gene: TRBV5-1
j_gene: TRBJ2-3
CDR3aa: CASRVKGRADTQYF

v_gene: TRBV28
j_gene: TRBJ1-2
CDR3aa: CASSPVPGHYGYTF

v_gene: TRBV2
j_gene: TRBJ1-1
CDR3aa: CASLILANTEAFF

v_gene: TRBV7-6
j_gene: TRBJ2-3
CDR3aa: CASSLAVGQGSDTQYF

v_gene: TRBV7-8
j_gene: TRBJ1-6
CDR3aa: CASSLQSRQSSYNSPLHF

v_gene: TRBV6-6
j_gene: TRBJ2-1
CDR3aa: CASSSGIEQFF

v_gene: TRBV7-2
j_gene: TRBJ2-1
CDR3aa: CASSLVLAGGLNEQFF

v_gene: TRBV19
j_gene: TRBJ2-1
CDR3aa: CASSPRLSGIRRHEQFF

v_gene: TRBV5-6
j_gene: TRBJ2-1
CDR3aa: CASSQADRANEQFF

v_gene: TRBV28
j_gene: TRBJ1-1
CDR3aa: CASTNQAYTEAFF

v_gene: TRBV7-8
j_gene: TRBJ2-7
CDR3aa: CASSPRDRAAYEQYF

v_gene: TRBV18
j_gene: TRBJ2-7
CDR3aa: CASSPRQALGGYEQYF

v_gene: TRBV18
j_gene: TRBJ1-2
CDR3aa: CASYGGGAYGYTF

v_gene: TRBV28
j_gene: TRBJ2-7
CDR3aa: CASKVAHYEQYF

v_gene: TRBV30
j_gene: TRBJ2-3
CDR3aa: CAWTGGNADTQYF

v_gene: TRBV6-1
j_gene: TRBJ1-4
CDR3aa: CASTDRDRGEKLFF

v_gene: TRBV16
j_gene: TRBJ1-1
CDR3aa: CASSQSGMNTEAFF

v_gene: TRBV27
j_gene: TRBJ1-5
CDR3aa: CASSLTGLPLYSNQPQHF

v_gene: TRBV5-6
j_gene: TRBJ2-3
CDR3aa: CASRRDLRGDTQYF

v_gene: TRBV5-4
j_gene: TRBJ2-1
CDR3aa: CASQTGDYNEQFF

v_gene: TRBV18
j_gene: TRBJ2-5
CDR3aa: CASSPRVGTFSQETQYF

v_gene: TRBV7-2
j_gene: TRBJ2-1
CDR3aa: CASSQGPGRVEQFF

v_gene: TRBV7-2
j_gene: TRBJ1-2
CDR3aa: CASSQWGANYGYTF

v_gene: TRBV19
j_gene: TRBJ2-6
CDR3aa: CASSGWASGANVLTF

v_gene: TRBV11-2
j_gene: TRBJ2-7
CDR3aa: CASSPGYEQYF

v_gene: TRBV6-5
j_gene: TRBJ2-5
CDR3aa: CATLLKETQYF

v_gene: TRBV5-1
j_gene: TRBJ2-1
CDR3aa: CASSLLSGEDNEQFF

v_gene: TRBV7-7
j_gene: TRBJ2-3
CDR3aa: CASSRTDTQYF

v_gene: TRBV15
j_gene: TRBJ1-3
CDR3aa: CATSRDPSGVSGNTIYF

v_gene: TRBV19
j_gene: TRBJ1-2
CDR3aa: CASSIPGKRGVYGYTF

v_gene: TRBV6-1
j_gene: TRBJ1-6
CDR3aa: CASSESRVLLYNSPLHF

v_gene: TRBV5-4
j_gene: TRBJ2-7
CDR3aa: CASSPDSNSYEQYF

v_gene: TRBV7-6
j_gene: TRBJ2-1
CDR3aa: CASSVREAGYNEQFF

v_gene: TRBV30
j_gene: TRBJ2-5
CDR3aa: CAWSVRDRGVFAWETQYF

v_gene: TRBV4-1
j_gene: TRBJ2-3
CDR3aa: CASSRTGPSGADTQYF

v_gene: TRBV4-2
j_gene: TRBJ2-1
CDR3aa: CASTRKTSSYNEQFF

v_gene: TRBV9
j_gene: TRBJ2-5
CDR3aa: CASSVGGETQYF

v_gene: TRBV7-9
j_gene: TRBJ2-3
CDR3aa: CASSPRLAGPDTQYF

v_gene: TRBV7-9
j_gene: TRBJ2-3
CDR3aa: CASSLGAGVSDTQYF

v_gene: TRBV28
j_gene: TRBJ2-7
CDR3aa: CASRGTAGDGLDDFYEQYF

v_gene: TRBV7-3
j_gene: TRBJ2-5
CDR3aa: CASSFTAGVQETQYF

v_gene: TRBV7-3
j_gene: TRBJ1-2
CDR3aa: CASSLPTGVGYTF

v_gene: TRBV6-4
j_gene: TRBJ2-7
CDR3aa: CASSVHAPPTGGPKYF

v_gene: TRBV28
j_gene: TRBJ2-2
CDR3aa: CASSFFWTGATGELFF

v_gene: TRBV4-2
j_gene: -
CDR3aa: CASSPGAGGYEQYF

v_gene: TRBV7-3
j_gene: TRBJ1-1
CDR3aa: CASSWGRNTEAFF

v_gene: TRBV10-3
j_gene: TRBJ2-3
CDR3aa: CAISDSSGGSTDTQYF

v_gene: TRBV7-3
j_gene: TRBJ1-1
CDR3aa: CASSLRGGGVSTEAFF

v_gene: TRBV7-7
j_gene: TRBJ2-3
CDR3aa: CASSLTSGGRLWTDTQYF

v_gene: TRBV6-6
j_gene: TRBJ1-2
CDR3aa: CASSSQPGGYGYTF